This record concerns one T cell receptor (beta chain) sequence. This entry is derived from a study of technical replicates of blood from a few donors. Generated by immunoSEQ multiplex PCR, the TCRdb table keeps only in-frame clones and is missing some. The sample lists around 92,000 clones, 95% occurring once. CDR3 length: 19 residues. Looked up from germline, CDR1 is SGHNT and CDR2 is YYREEE (reference sequence). Trimming at V came to 0 bases and at J to 3 bases, leaving 16 bases not matched to a gene. This rearrangement joins TRBV5-4 to TRBJ2-3, with 7 positions matching TRBD2. Sequencing was performed on T cells isolated from PBMCs. The receptor comes from a human donor in good health. Here the CDR3 reads CASSLVKGLADGGTDTQYF. CDR3 DNA: TGTGCCAGCAGCTTGGTTAAGGGGCTAGCGGATGGAGGGACAGATACGCAGTATTTT.